This is a list of T cell receptor beta chains from one sample in a study of blood T cells in healthy people across ages. TCRdb re-called the 5' RACE reads through MiXCR, storing one row per CDR3 protein. This sample carries some 880,000 distinct CDR3 sequences, around 36% of them seen once, and the ten largest clones take roughly 13%. The sample comprised blood. These receptors were obtained from a man between 18 and 35 years old in good health. Each CDR3 is given with its conserved first and last residue.

V gene	J gene	CDR3 protein
TRBV20-1	TRBJ2-7	CSARRTGGTYEQYF
TRBV20-1	TRBJ2-7	CSASSGGLSSYEQYF
TRBV19	NA	CASSRGSGETQYF
TRBV12-3/TRBV12-4	TRBJ2-3	CASRLLDTQYF
TRBV30	TRBJ1-2	CAWSLEGLHYGYTF
TRBV21-1	TRBJ2-3	CASSKVARQGITDTQYF
TRBV20-1	TRBJ1-3	CSARDPHHSGNTIYF
TRBV20-1	TRBJ2-7	CSARDPAKNSYEQYF
TRBV29-1	TRBJ2-3	CSVDTLADSTDTQYF
TRBV12-3/TRBV12-4	TRBJ1-2	CASSLGGGVYTF
TRBV12-3/TRBV12-4	TRBJ2-4	CASSPTKVAQYF
TRBV7-9	TRBJ2-5	CASSLLLAGPPYNEQYF
TRBV16	TRBJ1-2	CTSSQLRGGYTF
TRBV29-1	TRBJ1-2	CSVAQYRVGYTF
TRBV20-1	TRBJ1-4	CSARQGASEKLFF
TRBV12-3/TRBV12-4	TRBJ1-4	CASSLARGGEKLFF
TRBV20-1	TRBJ2-5	CSAKPNSDSGTQYF
TRBV20-1	TRBJ1-2	CSARGDLMASAYGYTF
TRBV20-1	TRBJ2-1	CSARPVGRYNEQFF
TRBV15	TRBJ2-3	CATSLHRTSGGTDTQYF
TRBV7-2	TRBJ2-1	CASSPTRGYNEQFF
TRBV6-2/TRBV6-3	TRBJ1-2	CASSYERTGGGYGYTF
TRBV6-5	TRBJ2-1	CASSYERGSPNEQFF
TRBV6-5	TRBJ1-3	CASSYLGSGNTIYF
TRBV7-2	TRBJ2-5	CASSHLGTEQYF
TRBV10-3	TRBJ2-3	CAIGTGATDTQYF
TRBV6-1	TRBJ2-7	CASSEAWQGLVEQYF
TRBV20-1	TRBJ2-7	CSATQFDNPSYNEQYF
TRBV9	TRBJ2-3	CAGSAQVGTDTQYF
TRBV7-2	TRBJ1-1	CASSSSLNTEAFF
TRBV9	TRBJ2-1	CASSVEGSYNEQFF
TRBV12-3/TRBV12-4	TRBJ2-3	CASSFSGTGLPDTQYF
TRBV7-3	TRBJ2-4	CAGSLVRGDAKNIQYF
TRBV4-3	TRBJ2-5	CASSPGTSGEQYF
TRBV7-2	TRBJ1-6	CASSLPPWGSSPLHF
TRBV20-1	TRBJ2-1	CSARGSSVQFF
TRBV6-2/TRBV6-3	TRBJ2-7	CASSLPDLYNEQYF
TRBV12-5	TRBJ2-3	CASGQAGPAFDTQYF
TRBV30	TRBJ2-1	CAWGRIRTGEQFF
TRBV4-1	TRBJ1-6	CASSQVGGSRHSPLHF
TRBV20-1	TRBJ1-2	CSVRFGYGYTF
TRBV29-1	TRBJ2-5	CSVDPGQGTREQYF
TRBV20-1	TRBJ1-2	CSARDRQTTNYGYTF
TRBV30	TRBJ2-2	CAWDRGYTGELFF
TRBV12-3/TRBV12-4	TRBJ2-3	CASSQGLQGQGCADTQYF
TRBV29-1	TRBJ1-1	CSVEAPGGAGNTEAFF
TRBV6-5	TRBJ1-1	CASNQGQSTEAFF
TRBV5-5	TRBJ1-1	CASSLGRAGGTEAFF
TRBV20-1	TRBJ1-5	CSAPPGTGDRPQHF
TRBV20-1	TRBJ1-2	CSARDPGYYGYTF
TRBV12-3/TRBV12-4	TRBJ1-5	CASSRDNEHQPQHF
TRBV2	TRBJ2-1	CASSDVRKLAGADSYNEQFF
TRBV28	TRBJ1-5	CASSLLGNEPQHF
TRBV7-8	TRBJ1-2	CVSSLEQNYGYTF
TRBV6-2/TRBV6-3	TRBJ2-7	CASSYGFYEQYF
TRBV4-1	TRBJ1-4	CASSQVAVNEKLFF
TRBV4-3	TRBJ1-4	CASSEGQGSEKLFF
TRBV7-9	TRBJ2-1	CASSYQRGSHEQFF